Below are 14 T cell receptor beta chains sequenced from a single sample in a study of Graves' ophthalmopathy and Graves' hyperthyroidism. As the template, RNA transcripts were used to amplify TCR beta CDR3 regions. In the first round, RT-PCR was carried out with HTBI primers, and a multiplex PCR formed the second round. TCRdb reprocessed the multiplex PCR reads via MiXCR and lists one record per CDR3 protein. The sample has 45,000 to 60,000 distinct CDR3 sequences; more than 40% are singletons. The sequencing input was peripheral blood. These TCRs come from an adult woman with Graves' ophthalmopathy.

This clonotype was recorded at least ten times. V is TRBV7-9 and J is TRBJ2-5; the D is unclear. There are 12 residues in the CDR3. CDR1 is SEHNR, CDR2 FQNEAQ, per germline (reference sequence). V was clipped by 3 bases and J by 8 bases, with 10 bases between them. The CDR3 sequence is CASSLDGRTQYF. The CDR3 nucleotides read TGTGCCAGCAGCTTGGACGGGCGAACCCAGTACTTC.

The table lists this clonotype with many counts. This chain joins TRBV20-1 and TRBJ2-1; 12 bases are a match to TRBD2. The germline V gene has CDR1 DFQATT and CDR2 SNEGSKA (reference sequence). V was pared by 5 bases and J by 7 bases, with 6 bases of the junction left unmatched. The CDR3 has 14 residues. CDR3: CSAATSGSRNEQFF. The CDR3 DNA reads TGCAGTGCTGCGACTAGCGGGAGTAGGAATGAGCAGTTCTTC.

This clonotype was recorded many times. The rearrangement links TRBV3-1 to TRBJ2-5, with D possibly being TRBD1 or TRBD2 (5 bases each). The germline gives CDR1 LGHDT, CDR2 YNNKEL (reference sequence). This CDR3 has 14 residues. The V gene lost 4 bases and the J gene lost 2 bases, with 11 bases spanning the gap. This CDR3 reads CASSPGARQETQYF. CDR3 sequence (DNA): TGTGCCAGCAGCCCCGGGGCTAGACAAGAGACCCAGTACTTC.

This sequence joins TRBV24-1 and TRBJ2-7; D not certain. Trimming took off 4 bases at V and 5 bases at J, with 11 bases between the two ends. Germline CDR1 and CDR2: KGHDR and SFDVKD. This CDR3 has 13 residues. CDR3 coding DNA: TGTGCCACCAGTGACTCGGGCAGGAACGAGCAGTACTTC. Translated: CATSDSGRNEQYF.

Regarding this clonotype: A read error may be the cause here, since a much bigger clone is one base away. CDR3 in amino acids: CASSEARWRQETQYF. The CDR3 DNA follows: TGTGCCAGCAGTGAAGCGCGTTGGCGCCAAGAGACCCAGTACTTC. This chain joins TRBV6-1 and TRBJ2-5; no firm D call. The CDR3 is 15 residues long. Trimming removed 0 bases at V and 1 base at J, with 9 bases between. The germline CDR1 and CDR2 sequences are MNHNS and SASEGT.

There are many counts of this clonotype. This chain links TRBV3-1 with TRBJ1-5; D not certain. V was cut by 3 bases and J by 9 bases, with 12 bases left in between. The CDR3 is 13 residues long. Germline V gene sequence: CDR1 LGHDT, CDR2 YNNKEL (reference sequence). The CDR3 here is CASSQARKSPQHF. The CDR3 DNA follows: TGTGCCAGCAGCCAGGCCAGAAAATCGCCCCAGCATTTT.

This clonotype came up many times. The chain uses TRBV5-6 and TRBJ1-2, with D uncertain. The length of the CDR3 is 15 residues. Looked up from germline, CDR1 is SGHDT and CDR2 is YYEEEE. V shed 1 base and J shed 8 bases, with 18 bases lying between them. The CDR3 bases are TGTGCCAGCAGCTTGATGGCAGAGTGGCTATTAGGCTACACCTTC. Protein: CASSLMAEWLLGYTF.

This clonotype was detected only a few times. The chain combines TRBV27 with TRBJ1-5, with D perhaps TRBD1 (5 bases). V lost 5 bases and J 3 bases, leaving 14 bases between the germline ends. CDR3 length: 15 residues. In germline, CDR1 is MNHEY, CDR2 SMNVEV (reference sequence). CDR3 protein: CASSPYSGINQPQHF. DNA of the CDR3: TGTGCCAGCAGTCCCTATTCAGGGATCAATCAGCCCCAGCATTTT.

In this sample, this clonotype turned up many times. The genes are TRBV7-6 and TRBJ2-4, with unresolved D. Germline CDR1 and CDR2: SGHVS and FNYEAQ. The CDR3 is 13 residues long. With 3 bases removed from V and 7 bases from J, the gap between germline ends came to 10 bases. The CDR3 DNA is TGTGCCAGCAGCTTGGAGAACCGGAACATTCAGTACTTC. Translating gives CASSLENRNIQYF.

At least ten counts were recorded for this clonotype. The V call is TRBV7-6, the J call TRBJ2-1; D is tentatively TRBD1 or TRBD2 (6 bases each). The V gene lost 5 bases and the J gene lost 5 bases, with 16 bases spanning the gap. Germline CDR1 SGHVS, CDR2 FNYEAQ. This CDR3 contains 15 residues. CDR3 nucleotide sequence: TGTGCCAGCAGCCCCCTGGGGGGCTTTAACAATGAGCAGTTCTTC. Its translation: CASSPLGGFNNEQFF.

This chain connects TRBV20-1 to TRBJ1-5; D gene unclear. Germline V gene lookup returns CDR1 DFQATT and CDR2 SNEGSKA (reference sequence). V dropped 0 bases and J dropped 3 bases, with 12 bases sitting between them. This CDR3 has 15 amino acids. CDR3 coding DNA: TGCAGTGCTAGAGAAATCGAGGGATTCAATCAGCCCCAGCATTTT. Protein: CSAREIEGFNQPQHF.

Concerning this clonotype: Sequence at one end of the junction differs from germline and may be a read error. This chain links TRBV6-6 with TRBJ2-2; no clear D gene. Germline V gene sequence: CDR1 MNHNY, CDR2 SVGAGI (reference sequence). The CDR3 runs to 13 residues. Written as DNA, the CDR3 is TGTGCCGGCAGTCACCAGGACACCGGGGAGCTGTTTTTT. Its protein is CAGSHQDTGELFF.

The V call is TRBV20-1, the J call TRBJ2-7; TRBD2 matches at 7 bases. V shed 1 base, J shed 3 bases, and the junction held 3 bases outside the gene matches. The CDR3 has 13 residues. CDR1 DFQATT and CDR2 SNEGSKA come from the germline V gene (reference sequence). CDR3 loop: CSARGSGYYEQYF. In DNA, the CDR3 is TGCAGTGCTAGAGGTAGCGGGTACTACGAGCAGTACTTC.

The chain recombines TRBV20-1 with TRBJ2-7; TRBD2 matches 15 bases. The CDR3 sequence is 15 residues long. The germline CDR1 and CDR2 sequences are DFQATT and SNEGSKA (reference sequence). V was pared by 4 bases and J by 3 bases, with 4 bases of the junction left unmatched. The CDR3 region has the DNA TGCAGTGCTACCGGACTAGCGGGAGGGTACTACGAGCAGTACTTC. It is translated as CSATGLAGGYYEQYF.